This T cell receptor beta chain was found in a study of cytomegalovirus exposure and HLA in healthy donors. Study-wide points: In a later analysis, common viral pathogens appeared linked to several of the most significant clusters. In an earlier analysis, productive rearrangement rates for most beta V segments clustered near 87% or 30%.

In the PCR, 60 Vbeta and 13 Jbeta primers were used. The protocol was immunoSEQ multiplex PCR, while the TCRdb copy is restricted to in-frame clones and leaves out a portion. Of roughly 190,000 clones in the sample, almost 75% were seen once. Turning to this clone: Its antigen is undetermined.

There are 17 residues in the CDR3. Germline V gene lookup returns CDR1 MNHNS and CDR2 SASEGT. V lost 4 bases, J lost 0 bases, and 4 bases stayed unmatched. V gene TRBV6-1 combines with J gene TRBJ2-1; the match to TRBD2 covers 12 bases. The sample comprised PBMCs. The source is a woman aged 25 to 39 in good health and CMV-seropositive. The CDR3 protein is CASSALAGGSSYNEQFF. The CDR3 region has the DNA TGTGCCAGCAGTGCCCTAGCGGGAGGGAGCTCCTACAATGAGCAGTTCTTC.